One and the same sample provided the 14 T cell receptor beta chains below, sequenced in a study of cytomegalovirus exposure and HLA in healthy donors (dated 2017 in TCRdb). The library was produced with the immunoSEQ multiplex PCR assay. Sourced from immuneACCESS, this table was stored by TCRdb with only in-frame sequences that have V and J called. A share of the clones is absent; for the studies checked, an unresolved V gene accounts for under half, and the remainder has no known explanation. The sample table lists under 200,000 clones, 65% to 90% of them with a count of one. Together, the top ten hold 2% to 2.5% of the sample. The sample was PBMCs. All receptors derive from a woman between 18 and 29 years old in good health and CMV-seronegative.

CDR3 nucleotides: TGTGCCAGCAAGACGGACAGGGGAAACACCATATATTTT. Encoded protein: CASKTDRGNTIYF. This chain links TRBV2 with TRBJ1-3; 7 bases align to TRBD1. Germline assignment: CDR1 SNHLY and CDR2 FYNNEI. V was pared by 7 bases and J by 4 bases, with 4 bases of the junction left unmatched. The CDR3 covers 13 residues. Looking up the rest from reference TRBV2 and TRBJ1-3 gives the full variable domain: EPEVTQTPSHQVTQMGQEVILRCVPISNHLYFYWYRQILGQKVEFLVSFYNNEISEKSEIFDDQFSVERPDGSNFTLKIRSTKLEDSAMYFCASKTDRGNTIYFGEGSWLTVV.

The rearrangement joins TRBV12-5 to TRBJ2-7, with TRBD1 matching over 7 bases. This CDR3 spans 14 amino acids. The V and J ends lost 5 bases and 5 bases, in that order; junction bases with no gene match: 9. The germline gives CDR1 LGHNT, CDR2 FRNRAP. The CDR3 nucleotides read TGTGCTAGTGGTCTCGGACAGGTACCGAACGAGCAGTACTTC. Its protein product is CASGLGQVPNEQYF.

The chain has TRBV11-2 and TRBJ2-7; 12 nucleotides agree with TRBD2. CDR1 is SGHAT, CDR2 FQNNGV, per germline. The CDR3 is 15 residues long. V gave up 4 bases and J gave up 2 bases; unmatched junction bases: 3. The CDR3 coding sequence is TGTGCCAGCAGCTATACTAGCGGGGGGACCTACGAGCAGTACTTC. Translation gives CASSYTSGGTYEQYF.

This clone was recorded a few times. Other DNA sequences in the same sample also yield this CDR3. This chain joins TRBV20-1 and TRBJ1-1; D is possibly TRBD1 (5 bases). The CDR3 totals 11 residues. V lost 2 bases and J 7 bases, leaving 8 bases between the germline ends. The germline CDR1 and CDR2 sequences are DFQATT and SNEGSKA (reference sequence). CDR3 in amino acids: CSARRDSEAFF. CDR3 sequence (DNA): TGCAGTGCTAGAAGAGACAGTGAAGCTTTCTTT.

This chain links TRBV5-4 with TRBJ1-1; a weak D match, TRBD1 (6 bases). CDR1 and CDR2 from the germline V gene are SGHNT and YYREEE (reference sequence). V was trimmed by 5 bases and J by 4 bases, leaving 24 bases between them. The CDR3 length is 17 residues. The CDR3 sequence is CASSFGQFLGMATEAFF. As DNA, the CDR3 is TGTGCCAGCAGTTTCGGACAGTTTTTGGGTATGGCCACTGAAGCTTTCTTT.

This chain joins TRBV30 and TRBJ2-5; TRBD2 aligns across 11 bases. The CDR3 covers 14 residues. Germline V lookup: CDR1 GTSNPN, CDR2 SVGIG (reference sequence). V shed 8 bases and J 5 bases; nucleotides not matched to a gene: 10. CDR3: CALIAGGPMETQYF. The CDR3 region has the DNA TGTGCCCTAATAGCGGGGGGGCCTATGGAGACCCAGTACTTC.

The CDR3 sequence: CASTSRDREWNEQYF. CDR3 DNA sequence: TGTGCCAGCACATCCCGGGACAGGGAGTGGAACGAGCAGTACTTC. The chain couples TRBV5-8 to TRBJ2-7; 9 bases align to TRBD1. CDR1 is SGHTS, CDR2 YDEGEE, per germline. The CDR3 contains 15 residues. After removal of 6 bases from V and 5 bases from J, the junction contained 12 bases not matched to a gene.

This clone was seen at least ten times. The chain combines TRBV2 with TRBJ2-3; 11 nucleotides match TRBD2. V dropped 6 bases and J dropped 9; count of bases not matched to a gene: 5. The CDR3 has 13 residues. Germline V gene sequence: CDR1 SNHLY, CDR2 FYNNEI. The CDR3 DNA is TGTGCCAGCAGGACCCGGACTAGCGGGACGCAGTATTTT. Its protein product is CASRTRTSGTQYF.

This clone was seen just once. The chain joins TRBV30 to TRBJ1-1; tentatively, D is TRBD1 (5 bases). This CDR3 region has 14 residues. V lost 4 bases and J lost 0, with 12 bases in between. In germline, CDR1 is GTSNPN, CDR2 SVGIG (reference sequence). The CDR3 loop is CAWTPGLMNTEAFF. CDR3 in DNA: TGTGCCTGGACCCCAGGGTTGATGAACACTGAAGCTTTCTTT. Combining the CDR3 with reference TRBV30 and TRBJ1-1 gives the whole variable domain SQTIHQWPATLVQPVGSPLSLECTVEGTSNPNLYWYRQAAGRGLQLLFYSVGIGQISSEVPQNLSASRPQDRQFILSSKKLLLSDSGFYLCAWTPGLMNTEAFFGQGTRLTVV.

This chain joins TRBV7-2 and TRBJ2-7; no clear D gene. The germline CDR1 and CDR2 sequences are SGHTA and FQGNSA. The CDR3 is 17 amino acids. Trimming removed 5 bases from V and 1 base from J, with 21 bases in between. The CDR3 sequence is CASSLRVGREPSYEQYF. CDR3 coding DNA: TGTGCCAGCAGCCTAAGAGTGGGCCGAGAGCCATCCTACGAGCAGTACTTC.

The chain carries TRBV5-1 and TRBJ2-7; 10 nucleotides agree with TRBD1. The CDR3 sequence is 13 residues long. From germline, CDR1 is SGHRS and CDR2 YFSETQ. With 3 bases clipped from V and 4 bases from J, the junction kept 1 base outside the gene matches. CDR3 nucleotides: TGCGCCAGCAGCTCGGGACAGGGGTACGAGCAGTACTTC. Translated: CASSSGQGYEQYF.

The chain recombines TRBV15 with TRBJ2-2; 9 nucleotides line up with TRBD1. CDR3 length: 14 residues. CDR1 and CDR2 (germline): LNHNV, YYDKDF (reference sequence). V was clipped by 5 bases and J by 7 bases; unmatched bases: 5. This CDR3 is CATSRDRVGGELFF. In DNA, the CDR3 is TGTGCCACCAGCCGGGACAGGGTGGGCGGGGAGCTGTTTTTT.

This clone was found once. The chain carries TRBV6-1 and TRBJ1-3; 8 bases are shared with TRBD1. The CDR3 covers 14 residues. The V gene end was trimmed by 7 bases and the J gene end by 4 bases; junction bases not matched to a gene: 6. Germline V CDR1 and CDR2: MNHNS, SASEGT. DNA of the CDR3: TGTGCCAGCATGTCAGGGGGCGGGGGAAACACCATATATTTT. Translated, it gives CASMSGGGGNTIYF.

The V gene is TRBV5-4, the J gene TRBJ2-6, with no clear D. CDR3 length equals 15 residues. Germline-derived CDR1 and CDR2 are SGHNT and YYREEE (reference sequence). The V end lost 0 bases, the J end lost 1 base, and 5 bases lay between the germline ends. The CDR3 region is CASSLGRSGANVLTF. CDR3 DNA sequence: TGTGCCAGCAGCTTGGGCAGGTCTGGGGCCAACGTCCTGACTTTC.